A single sample is the source of the 4 T cell receptor beta chains below, sequenced in a study of cytomegalovirus exposure and HLA in healthy donors. The PCR ran on 60 Vbeta and 13 Jbeta primers. TCRdb keeps only in-frame clones here, not all; method: immunoSEQ multiplex PCR. Of around 150,000 clones listed, about two thirds are singletons. Sequences were obtained from PBMCs. The source is a man between 60 and 75 years old in good health and CMV-seronegative.

The chain links TRBV4-1 to TRBJ1-5, with 8 bases aligning to TRBD1. The ends lost 4 bases at V and 3 bases at J; junction bases unmatched: 8. The CDR3 runs to 16 residues. Germline V gene data show CDR1 as MGHRA and CDR2 as YSYEKL. The CDR3 DNA follows: TGCGCCAGCAGCCGAGACACAGGGGGATACAATCAGCCCCAGCATTTT. Amino acid sequence: CASSRDTGGYNQPQHF.

This chain connects TRBV4-3 to TRBJ2-1; D may be TRBD2 (6 bases). Trimming took 0 bases from V and 5 from J, leaving 11 bases between them. The CDR3 loop spans 15 amino acids. Germline values: CDR1 LGHNA, CDR2 YSLEER. The CDR3 is CASSQEASDDNEQFF. In DNA, the CDR3 is TGCGCCAGCAGCCAAGAGGCTAGCGATGACAATGAGCAGTTCTTC.

This clone was counted between two and nine times. The gene calls are TRBV9 and TRBJ2-6; tentatively, D is TRBD1 (5 bases). The CDR3 length is 19 residues. The V gene lost 1 base and the J gene lost 2 bases, with 19 bases spanning the gap. Germline V gene data show CDR1 as SGDLS and CDR2 as YYNGEE. The CDR3 loop reads CASSVRSAGISTGANVLTF. The CDR3 region has the DNA TGTGCCAGCAGCGTAAGGTCGGCAGGGATATCGACTGGGGCCAACGTCCTGACTTTC.

This chain joins TRBV7-2 and TRBJ1-3; D gene unclear. The CDR3 totals 16 residues. Trimming took off 0 bases at V and 0 bases at J, with 9 bases between the two ends. In germline, CDR1 is SGHTA, CDR2 FQGNSA. CDR3: CASSLARAGSGNTIYF. The DNA for the CDR3 is TGTGCCAGCAGCTTAGCGCGCGCAGGCTCTGGAAACACCATATATTTT.